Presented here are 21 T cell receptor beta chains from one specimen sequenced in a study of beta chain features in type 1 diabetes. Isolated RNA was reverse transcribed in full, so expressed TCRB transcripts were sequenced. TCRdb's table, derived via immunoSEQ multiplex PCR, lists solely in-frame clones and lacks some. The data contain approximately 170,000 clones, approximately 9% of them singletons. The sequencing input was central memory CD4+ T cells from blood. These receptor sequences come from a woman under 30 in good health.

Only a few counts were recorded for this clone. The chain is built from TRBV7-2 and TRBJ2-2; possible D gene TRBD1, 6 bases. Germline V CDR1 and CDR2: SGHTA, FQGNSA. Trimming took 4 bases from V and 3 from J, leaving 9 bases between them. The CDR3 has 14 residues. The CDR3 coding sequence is TGTGCCAGCAGCTCCCGGACAGACACCGGGGAGCTGTTTTTT. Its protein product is CASSSRTDTGELFF.

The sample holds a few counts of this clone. CDR3 region: CASSPDVGGDQPQHF. CDR3 in DNA: TGTGCCAGCAGTCCTGACGTTGGGGGCGATCAGCCCCAGCATTTT. The chain has TRBV6-1 and TRBJ1-5; D may be TRBD1 (6 bases). The germline CDR1 and CDR2 sequences are MNHNS and SASEGT. V lost 5 bases and J 5 bases, leaving 16 bases between the germline ends. This CDR3 contains 15 residues.

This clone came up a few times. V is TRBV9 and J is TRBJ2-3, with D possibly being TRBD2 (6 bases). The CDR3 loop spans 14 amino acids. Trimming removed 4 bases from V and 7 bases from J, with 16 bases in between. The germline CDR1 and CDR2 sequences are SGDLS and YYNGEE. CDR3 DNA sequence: TGTGCCAGCAGCAAAACTGGGGACTCCAATACGCAGTATTTT. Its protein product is CASSKTGDSNTQYF.

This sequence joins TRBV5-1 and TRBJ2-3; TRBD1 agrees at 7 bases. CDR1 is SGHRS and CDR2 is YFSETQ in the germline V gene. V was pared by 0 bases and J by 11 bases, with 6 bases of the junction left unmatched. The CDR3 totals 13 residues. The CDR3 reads CASSLAGTAQQYF. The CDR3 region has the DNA TGCGCCAGCAGCTTGGCGGGGACAGCTCAGCAGTATTTT.

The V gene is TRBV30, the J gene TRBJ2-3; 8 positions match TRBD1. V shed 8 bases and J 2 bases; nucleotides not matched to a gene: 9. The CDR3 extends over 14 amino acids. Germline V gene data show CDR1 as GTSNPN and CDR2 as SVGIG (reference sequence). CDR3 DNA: TGTGCCCGCAGCCGGACAGGGTTCACAGATACGCAGTATTTT. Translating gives CARSRTGFTDTQYF.

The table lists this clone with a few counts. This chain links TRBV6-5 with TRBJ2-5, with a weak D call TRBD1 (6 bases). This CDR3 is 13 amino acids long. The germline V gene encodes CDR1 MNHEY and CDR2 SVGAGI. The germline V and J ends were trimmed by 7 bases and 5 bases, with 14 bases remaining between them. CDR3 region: CASIPGQMETQYF. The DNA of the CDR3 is TGTGCCAGCATCCCGGGACAAATGGAGACCCAGTACTTC.

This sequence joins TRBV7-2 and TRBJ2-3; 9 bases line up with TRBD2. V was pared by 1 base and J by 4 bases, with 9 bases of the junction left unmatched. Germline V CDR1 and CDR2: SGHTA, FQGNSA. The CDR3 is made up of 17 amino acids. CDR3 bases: TGTGCCAGCAGCTTAGTAGGGGCGGGGGGGCCTTCAGATACGCAGTATTTT. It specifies CASSLVGAGGPSDTQYF.

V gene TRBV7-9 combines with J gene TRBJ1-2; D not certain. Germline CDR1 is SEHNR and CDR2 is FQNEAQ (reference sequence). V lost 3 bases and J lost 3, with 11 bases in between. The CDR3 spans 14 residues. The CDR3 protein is CASSFSVPYYGYTF. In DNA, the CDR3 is TGTGCCAGCAGCTTCTCAGTCCCGTACTATGGCTACACCTTC.

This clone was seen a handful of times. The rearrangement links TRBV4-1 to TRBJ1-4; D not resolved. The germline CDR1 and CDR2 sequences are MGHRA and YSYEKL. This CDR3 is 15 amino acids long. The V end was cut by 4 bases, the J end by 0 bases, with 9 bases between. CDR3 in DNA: TGCGCCAGCAGCCGTCCGGGATCAACTAATGAAAAACTGTTTTTT. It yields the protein CASSRPGSTNEKLFF.

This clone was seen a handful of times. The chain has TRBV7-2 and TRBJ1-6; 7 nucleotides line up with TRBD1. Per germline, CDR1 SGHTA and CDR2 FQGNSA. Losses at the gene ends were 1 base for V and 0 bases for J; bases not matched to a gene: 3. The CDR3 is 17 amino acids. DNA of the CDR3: TGTGCCAGCAGCTTAGGACAGGGAGGCTCCTATAATTCACCCCTCCACTTT. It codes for CASSLGQGGSYNSPLHF.

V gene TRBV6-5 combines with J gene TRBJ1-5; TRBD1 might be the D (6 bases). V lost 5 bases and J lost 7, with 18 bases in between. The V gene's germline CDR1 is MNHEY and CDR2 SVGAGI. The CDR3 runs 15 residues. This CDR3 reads CASSNTLNRDQPQHF. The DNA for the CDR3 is TGTGCCAGCAGTAACACCTTAAACAGGGACCAGCCCCAGCATTTT.

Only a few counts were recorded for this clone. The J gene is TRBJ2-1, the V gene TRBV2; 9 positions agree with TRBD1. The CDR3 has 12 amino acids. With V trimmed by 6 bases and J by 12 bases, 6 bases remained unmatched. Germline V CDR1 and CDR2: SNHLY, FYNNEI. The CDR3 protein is CASSSGQGRQFF. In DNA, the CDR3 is TGTGCCAGCAGCTCGGGACAGGGACGGCAGTTCTTC.

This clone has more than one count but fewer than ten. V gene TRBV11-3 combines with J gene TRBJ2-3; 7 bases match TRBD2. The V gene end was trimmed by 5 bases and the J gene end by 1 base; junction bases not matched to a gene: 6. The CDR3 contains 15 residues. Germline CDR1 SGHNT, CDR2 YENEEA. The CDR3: CASSPGLTRTDTQYF. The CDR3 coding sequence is TGTGCCAGCAGCCCGGGACTAACCCGCACAGATACGCAGTATTTT.

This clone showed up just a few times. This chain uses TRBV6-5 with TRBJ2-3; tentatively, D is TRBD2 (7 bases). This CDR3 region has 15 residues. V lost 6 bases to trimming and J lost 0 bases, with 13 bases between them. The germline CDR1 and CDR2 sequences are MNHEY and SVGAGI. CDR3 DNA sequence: TGTGCCAGCAGGGTACAGGGAGGGAGCACAGATACGCAGTATTTT. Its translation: CASRVQGGSTDTQYF.

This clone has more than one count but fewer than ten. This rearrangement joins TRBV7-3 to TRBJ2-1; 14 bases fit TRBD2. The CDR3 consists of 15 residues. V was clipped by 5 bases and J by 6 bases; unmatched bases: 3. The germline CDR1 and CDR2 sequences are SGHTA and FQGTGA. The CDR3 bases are TGTGCCAGCAGCCCCGGGACTAGCGGGAGCAATGAGCAGTTCTTC. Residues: CASSPGTSGSNEQFF.

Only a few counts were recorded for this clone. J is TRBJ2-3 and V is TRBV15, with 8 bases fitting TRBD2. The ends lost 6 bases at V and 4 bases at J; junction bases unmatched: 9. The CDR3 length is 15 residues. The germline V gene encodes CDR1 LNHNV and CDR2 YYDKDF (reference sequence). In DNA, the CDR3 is TGTGCCACCAGGATGTGGGCGGGGGGTGCAGATACGCAGTATTTT. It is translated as CATRMWAGGADTQYF.

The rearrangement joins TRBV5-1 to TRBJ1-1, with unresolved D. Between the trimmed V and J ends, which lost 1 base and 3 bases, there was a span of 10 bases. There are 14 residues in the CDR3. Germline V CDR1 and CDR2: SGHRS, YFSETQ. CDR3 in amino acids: CASSLMSLYTEAFF. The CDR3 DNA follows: TGCGCCAGCAGCTTGATGTCTTTGTACACTGAAGCTTTCTTT.

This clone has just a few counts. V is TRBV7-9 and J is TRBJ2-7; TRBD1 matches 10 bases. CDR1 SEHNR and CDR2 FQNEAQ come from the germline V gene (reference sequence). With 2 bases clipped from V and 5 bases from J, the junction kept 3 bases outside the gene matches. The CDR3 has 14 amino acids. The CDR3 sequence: CASSLSGQGNEQYF. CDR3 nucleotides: TGTGCCAGCAGCTTATCGGGACAGGGGAACGAGCAGTACTTC.

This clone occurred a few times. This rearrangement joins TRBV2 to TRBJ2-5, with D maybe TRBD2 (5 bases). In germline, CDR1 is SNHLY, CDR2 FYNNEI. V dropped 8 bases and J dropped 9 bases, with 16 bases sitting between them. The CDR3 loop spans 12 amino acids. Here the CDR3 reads CASEKDTGAQYF. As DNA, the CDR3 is TGTGCCAGCGAAAAGGATACCGGGGCCCAGTACTTC.

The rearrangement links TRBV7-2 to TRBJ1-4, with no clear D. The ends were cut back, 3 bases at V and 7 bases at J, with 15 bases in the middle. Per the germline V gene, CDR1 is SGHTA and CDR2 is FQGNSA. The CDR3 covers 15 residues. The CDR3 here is CASSLWRAPREKLFF. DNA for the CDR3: TGTGCCAGCAGCTTGTGGAGGGCCCCCCGTGAAAAACTGTTTTTT.

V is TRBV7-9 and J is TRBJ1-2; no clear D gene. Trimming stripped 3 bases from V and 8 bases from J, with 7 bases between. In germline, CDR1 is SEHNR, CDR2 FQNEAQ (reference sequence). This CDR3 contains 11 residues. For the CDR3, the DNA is TGTGCCAGCAGCTTTCTCGAGGGCTACACCTTC. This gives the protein CASSFLEGYTF.